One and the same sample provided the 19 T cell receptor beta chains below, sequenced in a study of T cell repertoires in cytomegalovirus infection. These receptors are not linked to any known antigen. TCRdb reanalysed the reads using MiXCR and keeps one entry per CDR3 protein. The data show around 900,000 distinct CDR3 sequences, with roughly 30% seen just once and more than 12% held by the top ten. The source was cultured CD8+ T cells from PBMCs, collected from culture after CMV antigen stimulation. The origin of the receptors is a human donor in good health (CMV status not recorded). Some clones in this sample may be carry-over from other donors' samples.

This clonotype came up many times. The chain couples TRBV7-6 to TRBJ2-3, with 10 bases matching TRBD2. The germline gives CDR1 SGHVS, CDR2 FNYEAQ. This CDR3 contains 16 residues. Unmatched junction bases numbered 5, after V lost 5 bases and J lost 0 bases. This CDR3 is CASSLTSGVSTDTQYF. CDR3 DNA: TGTGCCAGCAGCCTTACTAGCGGGGTGAGCACAGATACGCAGTATTTT.

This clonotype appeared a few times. The CDR3 nucleotides read TGTGCCAGCACCCCCACAGGGAAATCCTATGGCTACACCTTC. This translates into CASTPTGKSYGYTF. The chain uses TRBV9 and TRBJ1-2; D possibly corresponds to TRBD1 (6 bases). Per the germline V gene, CDR1 is SGDLS and CDR2 is YYNGEE. V lost 6 bases and J lost 4, with 16 bases in between. The length of the CDR3 is 14 residues.

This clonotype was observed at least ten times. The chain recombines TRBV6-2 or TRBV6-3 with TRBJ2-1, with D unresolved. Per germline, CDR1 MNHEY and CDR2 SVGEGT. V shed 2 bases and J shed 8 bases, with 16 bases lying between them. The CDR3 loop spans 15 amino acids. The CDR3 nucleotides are TGTGCCAGCAGTTACGCGGCGGTATACAGCCATGAGCAGTTCTTC. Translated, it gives CASSYAAVYSHEQFF.

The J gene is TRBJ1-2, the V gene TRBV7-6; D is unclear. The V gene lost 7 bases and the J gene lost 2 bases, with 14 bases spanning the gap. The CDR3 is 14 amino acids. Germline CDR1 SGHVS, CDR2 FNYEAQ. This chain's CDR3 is CASTPNPGNYGYTF. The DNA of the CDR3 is TGTGCCAGCACCCCTAACCCGGGAAACTATGGCTACACCTTC.

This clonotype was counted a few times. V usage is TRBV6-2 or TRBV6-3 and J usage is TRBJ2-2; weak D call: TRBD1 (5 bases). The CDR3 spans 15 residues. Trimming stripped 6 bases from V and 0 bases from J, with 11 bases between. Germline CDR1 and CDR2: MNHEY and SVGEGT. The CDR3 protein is CASSIDRPNTGELFF. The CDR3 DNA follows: TGTGCCAGCAGCATCGACAGACCGAACACCGGGGAGCTGTTTTTT.

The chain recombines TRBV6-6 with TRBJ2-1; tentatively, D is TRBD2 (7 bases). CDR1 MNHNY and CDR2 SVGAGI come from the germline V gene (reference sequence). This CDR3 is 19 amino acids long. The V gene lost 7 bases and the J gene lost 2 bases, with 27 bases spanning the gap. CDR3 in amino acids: CASTSRRGRGPSPYNEQFF. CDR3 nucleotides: TGTGCCAGCACCTCCAGGCGGGGGCGGGGGCCCTCCCCCTACAATGAGCAGTTCTTC.

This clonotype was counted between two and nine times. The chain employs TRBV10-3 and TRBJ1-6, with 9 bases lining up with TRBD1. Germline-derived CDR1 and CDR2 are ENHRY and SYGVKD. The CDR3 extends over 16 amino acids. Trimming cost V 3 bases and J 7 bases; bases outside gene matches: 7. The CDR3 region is CAISDPTGGLNSPLHF. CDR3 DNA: TGTGCCATCAGTGATCCAACAGGGGGCCTAAATTCACCCCTCCACTTT.

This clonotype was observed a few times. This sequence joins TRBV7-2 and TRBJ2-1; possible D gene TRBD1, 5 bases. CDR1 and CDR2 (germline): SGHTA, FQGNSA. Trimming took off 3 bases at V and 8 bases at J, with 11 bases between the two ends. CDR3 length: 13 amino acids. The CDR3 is CASSLGRADEQFF. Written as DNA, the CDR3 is TGTGCCAGCAGCTTGGGGCGAGCCGATGAGCAGTTCTTC.

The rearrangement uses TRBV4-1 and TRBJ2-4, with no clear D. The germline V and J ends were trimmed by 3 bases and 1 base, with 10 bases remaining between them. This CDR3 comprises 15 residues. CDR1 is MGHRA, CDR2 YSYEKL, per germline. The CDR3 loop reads CASSHDARAKNIQYF. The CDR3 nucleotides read TGCGCCAGCAGCCATGATGCCCGGGCCAAAAACATTCAGTACTTC.

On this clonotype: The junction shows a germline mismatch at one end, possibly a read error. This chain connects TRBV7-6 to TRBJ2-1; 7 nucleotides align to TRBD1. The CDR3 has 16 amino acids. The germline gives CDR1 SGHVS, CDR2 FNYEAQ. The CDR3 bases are TGTGCCAACAGCGCCCTACAGGGGAAGAAGGGGGATGAGCAGTTCTTC. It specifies CANSALQGKKGDEQFF.

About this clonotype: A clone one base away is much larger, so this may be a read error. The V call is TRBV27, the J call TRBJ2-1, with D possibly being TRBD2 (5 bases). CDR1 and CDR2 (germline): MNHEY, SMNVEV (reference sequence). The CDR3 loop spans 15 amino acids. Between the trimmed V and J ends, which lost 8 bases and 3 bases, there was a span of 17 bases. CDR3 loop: CASFSTAGFYNEQFF. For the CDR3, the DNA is TGTGCCAGCTTTTCTACTGCGGGCTTCTACAATGAGCAGTTCTTC.

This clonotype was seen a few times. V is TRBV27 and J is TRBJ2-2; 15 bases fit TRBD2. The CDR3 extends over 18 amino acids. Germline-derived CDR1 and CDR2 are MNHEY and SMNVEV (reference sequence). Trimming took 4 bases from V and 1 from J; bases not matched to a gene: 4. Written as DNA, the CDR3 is TGTGCCAGCAGTTCGGGACTAGCGGGGGGCTTGAACACCGGGGAGCTGTTTTTT. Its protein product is CASSSGLAGGLNTGELFF.

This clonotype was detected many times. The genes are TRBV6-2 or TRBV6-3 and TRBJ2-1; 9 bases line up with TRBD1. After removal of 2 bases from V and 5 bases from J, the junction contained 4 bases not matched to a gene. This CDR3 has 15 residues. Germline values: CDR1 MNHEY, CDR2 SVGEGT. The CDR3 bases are TGTGCCAGCAGTTACACGGGACAGGGAAACAATGAGCAGTTCTTC. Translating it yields CASSYTGQGNNEQFF.

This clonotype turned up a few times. For the CDR3, the DNA is TGCAGTGCTAGACCTGGGGGAGGGACCCGACGTGGCTACACCTTC. Translated: CSARPGGGTRRGYTF. This chain links TRBV20-1 with TRBJ1-2, with D perhaps matching TRBD1 (5 bases). V lost 2 bases and J 7 bases, leaving 20 bases between the germline ends. CDR1 DFQATT and CDR2 SNEGSKA come from the germline V gene (reference sequence). CDR3 length: 15 residues.

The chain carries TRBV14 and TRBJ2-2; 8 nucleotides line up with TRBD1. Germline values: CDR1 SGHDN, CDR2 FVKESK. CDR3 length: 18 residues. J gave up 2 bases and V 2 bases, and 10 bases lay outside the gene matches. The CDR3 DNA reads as TGTGCCAGCAGCCAATACCCCGCAGGGGGCAGAAACACCGGGGAGCTGTTTTTT. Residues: CASSQYPAGGRNTGELFF. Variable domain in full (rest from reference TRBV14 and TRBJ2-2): EAGVTQFPSHSVIEKGQTVTLRCDPISGHDNLYWYRRVMGKEIKFLLHFVKESKQDESGMPNNRFLAERTGGTYSTLKVQPAELEDSGVYFCASSQYPAGGRNTGELFFGEGSRLTVL.

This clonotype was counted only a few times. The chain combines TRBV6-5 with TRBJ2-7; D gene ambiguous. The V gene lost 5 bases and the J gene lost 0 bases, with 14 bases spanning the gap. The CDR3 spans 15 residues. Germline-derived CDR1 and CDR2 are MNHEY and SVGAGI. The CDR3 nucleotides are TGTGCCAGCAGTATACTGCCGGAGATCTCCTACGAGCAGTACTTC. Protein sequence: CASSILPEISYEQYF.

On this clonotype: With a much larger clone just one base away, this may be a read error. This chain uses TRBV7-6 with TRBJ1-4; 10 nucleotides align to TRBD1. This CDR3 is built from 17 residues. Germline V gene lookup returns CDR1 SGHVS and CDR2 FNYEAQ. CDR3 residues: CTSSPRDRGLLNEKLFF. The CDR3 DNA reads TGTACCAGCAGCCCCCGGGACAGGGGCCTCCTTAATGAAAAACTGTTTTTT.

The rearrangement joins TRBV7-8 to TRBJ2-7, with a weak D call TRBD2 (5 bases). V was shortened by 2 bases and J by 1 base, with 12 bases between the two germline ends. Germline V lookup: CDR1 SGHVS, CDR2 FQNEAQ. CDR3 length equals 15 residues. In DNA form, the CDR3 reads TGTGCCAGCAGCTTATTCCCAGGACTTTCCTACGAGCAGTACTTC. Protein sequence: CASSLFPGLSYEQYF.

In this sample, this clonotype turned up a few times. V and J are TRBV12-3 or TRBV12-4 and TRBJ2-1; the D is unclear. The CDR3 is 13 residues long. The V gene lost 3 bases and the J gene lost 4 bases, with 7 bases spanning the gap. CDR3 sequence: CASSLYQYNEQFF. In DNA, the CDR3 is TGTGCCAGCAGTTTGTATCAATACAATGAGCAGTTCTTC.